This TCR beta chain was sequenced for a study of blood T cells in healthy people across ages. As for this clonotype: Its antigen is still unknown.

V lost 0 bases and J lost 5; bases outside the gene matches: 5. The germline V gene has CDR1 MNHEY and CDR2 SMNVEV (reference sequence). The CDR3 covers 15 residues. Study-level findings and limits: Changes seen in expanded clonotypes were possibly confounded by donor CMV status left unknown.

A sample-barcoded 5' primer and a J-beta primer mix were used in a second PCR of about 7 to 11 cycles. Unique molecular identifiers of 12 random nucleotides labeled each cDNA. TCRdb processed the 5' RACE reads anew with MiXCR; each CDR3 protein has one entry. This sample has about 1.1 million distinct CDR3 sequences, with 35% to 40% found just once. The sequence was collected from a young man in good health. The sample comprised blood. The rearrangement uses TRBV27 and TRBJ1-2; 8 bases agree with TRBD1. This CDR3 is CASSLSGRGLYGYTF. CDR3 DNA sequence: TGTGCCAGCAGTTTATCCGGCAGGGGGCTTTATGGCTACACCTTC.